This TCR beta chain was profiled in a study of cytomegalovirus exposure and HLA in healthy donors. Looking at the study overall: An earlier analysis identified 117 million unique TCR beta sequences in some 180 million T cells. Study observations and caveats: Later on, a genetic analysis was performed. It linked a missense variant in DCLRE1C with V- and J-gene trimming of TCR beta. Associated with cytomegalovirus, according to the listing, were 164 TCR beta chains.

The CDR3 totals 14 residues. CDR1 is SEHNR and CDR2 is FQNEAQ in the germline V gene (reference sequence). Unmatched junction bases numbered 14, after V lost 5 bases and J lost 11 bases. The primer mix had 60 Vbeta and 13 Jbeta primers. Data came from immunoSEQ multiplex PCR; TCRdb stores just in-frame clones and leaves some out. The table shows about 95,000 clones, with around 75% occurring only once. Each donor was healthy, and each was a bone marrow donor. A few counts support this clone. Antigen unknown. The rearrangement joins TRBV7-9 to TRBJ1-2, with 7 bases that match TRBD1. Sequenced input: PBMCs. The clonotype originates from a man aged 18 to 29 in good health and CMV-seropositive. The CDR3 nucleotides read TGTGCCAGCAGCCCTGGACAGGCCCCTACCCGGTACACCTTC. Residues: CASSPGQAPTRYTF.